The text below deals with one T cell receptor beta chain. The target antigen is unknown. TCR beta VDJ combinations and CDR3 sequences were profiled from genomic DNA. A single record per CDR3 protein comes from TCRdb applying MiXCR to the reads. This table holds about 420,000 distinct CDR3 sequences, 55% to 75% found once. This specimen comes from a study of CD8+CD57+ T cells in acquired aplastic anemia. General study points: Overlapping CD8+ CDR3 repertoires of patients and controls contained approximately 29 shared sequences.

Trimming took 2 bases from V and 9 from J, leaving 19 bases between them. Germline V gene sequence: CDR1 SGHTA, CDR2 FQGTGA. CDR3 length equals 16 residues. What was sequenced was sorted CD4+, CD8+, or CD8+CD57+ T cells (not recorded which) from PBMCs. The receptor's source is a human donor in good health, serving as a control. V is TRBV7-3 and J is TRBJ2-2; TRBD2 is a possible D gene (6 bases). CDR3 amino acids: CASSLRGTANTRELFF. The DNA for the CDR3 is TGTGCCAGCAGCTTACGGGGGACCGCGAACACGCGGGAGCTGTTTTTT.